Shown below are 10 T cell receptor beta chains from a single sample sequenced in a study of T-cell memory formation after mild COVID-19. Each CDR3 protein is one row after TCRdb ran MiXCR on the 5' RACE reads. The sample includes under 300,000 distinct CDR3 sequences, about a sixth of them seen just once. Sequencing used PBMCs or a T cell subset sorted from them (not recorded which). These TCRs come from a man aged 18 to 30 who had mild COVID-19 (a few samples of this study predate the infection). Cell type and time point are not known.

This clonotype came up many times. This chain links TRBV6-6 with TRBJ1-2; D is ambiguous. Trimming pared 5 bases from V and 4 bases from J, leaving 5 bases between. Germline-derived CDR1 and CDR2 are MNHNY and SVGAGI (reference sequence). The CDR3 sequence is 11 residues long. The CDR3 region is CASSEGYGYTF. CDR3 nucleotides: TGTGCCAGCAGTGAAGGCTATGGCTACACCTTC.

CDR3 nucleotide sequence: TGTGCCTGGAGTGTACCCAGGGGATCCTATAATTCACCCCTCCACTTT. Translated, it gives CAWSVPRGSYNSPLHF. The chain uses TRBV30 and TRBJ1-6; D is perhaps TRBD1 (6 bases). This CDR3 is built from 16 residues. Deletions cut 0 bases from V and 1 base from J, with 10 bases between. Germline values: CDR1 GTSNPN, CDR2 SVGIG (reference sequence). Full variable domain (remainder filled in from reference TRBV30 and TRBJ1-6): SQTIHQWPATLVQPVGSPLSLECTVEGTSNPNLYWYRQAAGRGLQLLFYSVGIGQISSEVPQNLSASRPQDRQFILSSKKLLLSDSGFYLCAWSVPRGSYNSPLHFGNGTRLTVT.

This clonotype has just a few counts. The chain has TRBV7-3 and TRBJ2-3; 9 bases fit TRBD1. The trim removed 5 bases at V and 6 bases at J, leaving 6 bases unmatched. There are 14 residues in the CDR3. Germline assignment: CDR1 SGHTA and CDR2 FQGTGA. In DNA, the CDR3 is TGTGCCAGCAGCCGACAGGGGGTGGGGGATACGCAGTATTTT. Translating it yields CASSRQGVGDTQYF.

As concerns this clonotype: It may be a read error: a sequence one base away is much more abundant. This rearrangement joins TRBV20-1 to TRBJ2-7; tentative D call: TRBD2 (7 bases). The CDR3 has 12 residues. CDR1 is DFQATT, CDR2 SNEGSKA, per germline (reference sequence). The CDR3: CRATGGEYEQYF. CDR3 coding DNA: TGCAGAGCTACGGGGGGCGAATACGAGCAGTACTTC.

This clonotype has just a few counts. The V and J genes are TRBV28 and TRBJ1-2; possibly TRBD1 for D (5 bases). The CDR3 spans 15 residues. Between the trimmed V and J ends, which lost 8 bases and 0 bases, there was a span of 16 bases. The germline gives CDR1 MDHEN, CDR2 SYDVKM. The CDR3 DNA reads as TGTGCCAGCGCTACCCACGGGACGGCTAACTATGGCTACACCTTC. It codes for CASATHGTANYGYTF.

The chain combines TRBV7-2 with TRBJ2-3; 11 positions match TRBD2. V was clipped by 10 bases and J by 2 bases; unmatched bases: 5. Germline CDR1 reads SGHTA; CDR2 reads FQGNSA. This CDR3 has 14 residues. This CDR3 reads CATPTSGATDTQYF. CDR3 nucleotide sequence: TGTGCCACCCCGACTAGCGGGGCCACAGATACGCAGTATTTT.

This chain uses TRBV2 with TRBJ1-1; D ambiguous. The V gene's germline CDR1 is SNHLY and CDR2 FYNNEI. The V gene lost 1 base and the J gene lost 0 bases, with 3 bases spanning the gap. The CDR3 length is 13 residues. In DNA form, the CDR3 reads TGTGCCAGCAGTGAAGGCTTGAACACTGAAGCTTTCTTT. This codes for CASSEGLNTEAFF.

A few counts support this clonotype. This chain's CDR3 is CASSLAGQSEAFF. CDR3 in DNA: TGTGCCAGCAGCTTGGCGGGGCAGAGCGAAGCTTTCTTT. The chain couples TRBV5-4 to TRBJ1-1, with D possibly matching TRBD1 (5 bases). CDR1 and CDR2 from the germline V gene are SGHNT and YYREEE (reference sequence). The V gene lost 0 bases and the J gene lost 8 bases, with 11 bases spanning the gap. The CDR3 is 13 amino acids.

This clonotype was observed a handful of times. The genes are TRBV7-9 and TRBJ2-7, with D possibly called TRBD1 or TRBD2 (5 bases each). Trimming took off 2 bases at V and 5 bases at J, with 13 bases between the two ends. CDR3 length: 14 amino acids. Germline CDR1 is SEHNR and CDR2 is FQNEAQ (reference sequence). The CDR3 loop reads CASSLWGKSNEQYF. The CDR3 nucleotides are TGTGCCAGCAGCTTATGGGGGAAGTCTAACGAGCAGTACTTC.

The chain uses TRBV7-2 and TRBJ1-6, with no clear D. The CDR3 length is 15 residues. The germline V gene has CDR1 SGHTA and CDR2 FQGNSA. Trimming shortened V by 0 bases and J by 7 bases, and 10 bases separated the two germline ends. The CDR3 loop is CASSLAPGPNSPLHF. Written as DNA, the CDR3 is TGTGCCAGCAGCTTAGCCCCAGGCCCGAATTCACCCCTCCACTTT.